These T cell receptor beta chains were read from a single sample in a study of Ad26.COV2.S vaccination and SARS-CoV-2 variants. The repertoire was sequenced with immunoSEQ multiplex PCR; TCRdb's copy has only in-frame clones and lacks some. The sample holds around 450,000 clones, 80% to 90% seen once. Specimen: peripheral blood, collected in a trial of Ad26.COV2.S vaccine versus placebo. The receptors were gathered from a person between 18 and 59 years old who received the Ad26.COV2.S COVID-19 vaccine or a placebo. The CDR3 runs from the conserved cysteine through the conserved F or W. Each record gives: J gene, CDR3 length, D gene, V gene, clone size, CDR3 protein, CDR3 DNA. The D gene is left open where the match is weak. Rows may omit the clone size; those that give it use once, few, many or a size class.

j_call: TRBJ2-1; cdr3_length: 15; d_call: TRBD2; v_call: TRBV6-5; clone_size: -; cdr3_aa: CATYPGGGLYDEQFF; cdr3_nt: TGTGCCACCTACCCCGGGGGGGGTCTATACGATGAGCAGTTCTTC
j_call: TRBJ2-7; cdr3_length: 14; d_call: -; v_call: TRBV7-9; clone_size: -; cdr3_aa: CASSPPYLPYEQYF; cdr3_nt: TGTGCCAGCAGCCCTCCCTATCTTCCCTACGAGCAGTACTTC
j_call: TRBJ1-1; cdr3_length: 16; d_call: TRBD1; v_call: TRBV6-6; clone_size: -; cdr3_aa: CASSYSPGTGNTEAFF; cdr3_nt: TGTGCCAGCAGTTACTCACCCGGGACAGGGAACACTGAAGCTTTCTTT
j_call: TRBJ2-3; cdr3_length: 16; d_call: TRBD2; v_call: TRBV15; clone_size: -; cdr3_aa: CATSREGLAGGRTQYF; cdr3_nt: TGTGCCACCAGCAGAGAGGGACTAGCGGGAGGTCGCACGCAGTATTTT
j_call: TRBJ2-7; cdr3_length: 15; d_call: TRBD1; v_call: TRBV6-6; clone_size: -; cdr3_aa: CASRLSGTGFFEQYF; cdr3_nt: TGTGCCAGCAGACTGTCCGGGACAGGGTTTTTCGAGCAGTACTTC
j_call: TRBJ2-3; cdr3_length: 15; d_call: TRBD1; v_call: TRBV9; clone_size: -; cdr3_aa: CASSASQGVTDTQYF; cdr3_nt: TGTGCCAGCAGCGCGTCACAGGGGGTAACAGATACGCAGTATTTT
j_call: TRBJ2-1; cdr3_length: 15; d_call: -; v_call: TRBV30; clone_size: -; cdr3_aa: CAWRWRGSSYNEQFF; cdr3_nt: TGTGCCTGGAGATGGCGGGGCAGCTCCTACAATGAGCAGTTCTTC
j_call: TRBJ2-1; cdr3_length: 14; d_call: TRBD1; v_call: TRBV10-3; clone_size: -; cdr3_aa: CAISRGTGNNEQFF; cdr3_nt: TGTGCCATCAGCCGAGGGACAGGGAATAATGAGCAGTTCTTC
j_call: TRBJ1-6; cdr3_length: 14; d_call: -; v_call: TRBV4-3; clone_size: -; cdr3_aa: CASSQGSYNSPLHF; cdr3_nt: TGCGCCAGCAGCCAGGGTTCCTATAATTCACCCCTCCACTTT
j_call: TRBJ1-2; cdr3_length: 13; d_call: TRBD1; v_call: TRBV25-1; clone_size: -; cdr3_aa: CASRGQGEDGYTF; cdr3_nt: TGTGCCAGCAGGGGACAGGGAGAGGATGGCTACACCTTC
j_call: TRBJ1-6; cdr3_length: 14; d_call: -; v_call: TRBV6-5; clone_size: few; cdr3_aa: CASSYGQLNSPLHF; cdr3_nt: TGTGCCAGCAGTTATGGACAGCTAAATTCACCCCTCCACTTT
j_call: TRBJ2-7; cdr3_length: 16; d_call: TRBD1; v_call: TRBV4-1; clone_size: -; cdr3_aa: CASSQEGTVGPYEQYF; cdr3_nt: TGCGCCAGCAGCCAAGAGGGGACAGTGGGACCTTACGAGCAGTACTTC
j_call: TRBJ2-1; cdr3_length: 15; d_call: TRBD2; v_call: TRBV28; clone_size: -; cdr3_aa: CASRSGGGPGDEQFF; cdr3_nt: TGTGCCAGCAGGTCGGGGGGAGGGCCTGGGGATGAGCAGTTCTTC
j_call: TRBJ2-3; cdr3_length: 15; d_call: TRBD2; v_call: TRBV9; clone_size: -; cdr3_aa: CASSPRGVLLDTQYF; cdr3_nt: TGTGCCAGCAGCCCCCGGGGGGTTCTCTTGGATACGCAGTATTTT
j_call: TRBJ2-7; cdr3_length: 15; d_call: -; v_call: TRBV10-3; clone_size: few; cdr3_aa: CAITLGKREENEQYF; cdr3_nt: TGTGCCATCACCCTGGGAAAGCGAGAAGAGAACGAGCAGTACTTC
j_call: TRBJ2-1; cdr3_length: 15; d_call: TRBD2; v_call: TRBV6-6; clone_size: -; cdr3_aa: CASSYGLAGGGEQFF; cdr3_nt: TGTGCCAGCAGTTACGGACTAGCGGGAGGGGGGGAGCAGTTCTTC
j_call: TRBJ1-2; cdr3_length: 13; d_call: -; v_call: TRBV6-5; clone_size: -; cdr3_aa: CASSYGRADGYTF; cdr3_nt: TGTGCCAGCAGTTACGGCAGGGCGGATGGCTACACCTTC
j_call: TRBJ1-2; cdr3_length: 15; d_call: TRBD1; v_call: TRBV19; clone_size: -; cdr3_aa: CASSSRDRGLDGYTF; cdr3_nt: TGTGCCAGTAGCTCCCGGGACAGGGGACTGGATGGCTACACCTTC
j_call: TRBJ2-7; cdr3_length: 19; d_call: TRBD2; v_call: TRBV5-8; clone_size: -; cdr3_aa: CASSPPGQATTSGRGEQYF; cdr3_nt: TGTGCCAGCAGCCCGCCGGGACAGGCTACGACTAGCGGGAGAGGCGAGCAGTACTTC
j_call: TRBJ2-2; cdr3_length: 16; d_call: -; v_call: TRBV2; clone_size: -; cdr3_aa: CASSELAVRNTGELFF; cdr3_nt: TGTGCCAGCAGTGAACTAGCTGTCCGTAACACCGGGGAGCTGTTTTTT
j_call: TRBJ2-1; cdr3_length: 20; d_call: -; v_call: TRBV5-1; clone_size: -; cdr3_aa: CASNVWRGPVSPLTYNEQFF; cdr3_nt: TGCGCCAGCAACGTCTGGCGGGGCCCGGTGTCCCCCCTAACCTACAATGAGCAGTTCTTC
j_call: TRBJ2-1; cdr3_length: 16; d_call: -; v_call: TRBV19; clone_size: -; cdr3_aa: CASSILGQVWDNEQFF; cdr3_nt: TGTGCCAGTAGTATTTTGGGTCAGGTTTGGGACAATGAGCAGTTCTTC
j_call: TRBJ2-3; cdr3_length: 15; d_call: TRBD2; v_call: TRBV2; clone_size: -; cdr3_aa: CASRLLASSTDTQYF; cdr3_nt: TGTGCCAGCAGATTACTAGCGTCTAGCACAGATACGCAGTATTTT
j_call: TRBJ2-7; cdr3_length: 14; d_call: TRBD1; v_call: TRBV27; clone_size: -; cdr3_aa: CASSIRTGHYEQYF; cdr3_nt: TGTGCCAGCAGTATCAGGACAGGCCACTACGAGCAGTACTTC
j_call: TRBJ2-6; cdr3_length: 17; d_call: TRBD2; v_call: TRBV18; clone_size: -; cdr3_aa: CASSPSGEGTGANVLTF; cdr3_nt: TGTGCCAGCTCACCCTCCGGGGAGGGAACAGGGGCCAACGTCCTGACTTTC
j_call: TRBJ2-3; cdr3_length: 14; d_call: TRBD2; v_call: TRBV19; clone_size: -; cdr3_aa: CASSTSGNTDTQYF; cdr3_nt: TGTGCCAGTTCCACTAGCGGCAACACAGATACGCAGTATTTT
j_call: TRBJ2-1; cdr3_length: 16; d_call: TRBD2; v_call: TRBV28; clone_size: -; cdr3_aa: CASSGISSGSYNEQFF; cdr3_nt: TGTGCCAGCAGTGGGATCTCTAGCGGGAGTTACAATGAGCAGTTCTTC
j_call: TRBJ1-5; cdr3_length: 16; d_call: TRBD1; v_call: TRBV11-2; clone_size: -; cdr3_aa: CASSSQGGWGNQPQHF; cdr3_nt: TGTGCCAGCAGCTCTCAGGGGGGATGGGGCAATCAGCCCCAGCATTTT
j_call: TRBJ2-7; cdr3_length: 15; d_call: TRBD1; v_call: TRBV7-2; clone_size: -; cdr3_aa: CASSLIRDRAHEQYF; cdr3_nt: TGTGCCAGCAGCTTAATCCGGGACAGGGCCCACGAGCAGTACTTC
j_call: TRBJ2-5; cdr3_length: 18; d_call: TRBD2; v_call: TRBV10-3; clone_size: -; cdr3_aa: CAISESAPGGGMKETQYF; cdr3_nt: TGTGCCATCAGTGAGTCGGCGCCGGGAGGGGGGATGAAGGAGACCCAGTACTTC
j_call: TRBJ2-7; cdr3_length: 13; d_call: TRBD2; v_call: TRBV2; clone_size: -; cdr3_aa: CATNRGGVYEQYF; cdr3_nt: TGTGCCACTAATCGGGGGGGCGTCTACGAGCAGTACTTC
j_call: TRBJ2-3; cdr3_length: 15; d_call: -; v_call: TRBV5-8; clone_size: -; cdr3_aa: CASSKRGRKGDTQYF; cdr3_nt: TGTGCCAGCAGCAAGAGGGGGAGAAAAGGAGATACGCAGTATTTT
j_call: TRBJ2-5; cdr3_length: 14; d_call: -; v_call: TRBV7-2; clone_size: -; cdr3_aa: CASSSQWGLETQYF; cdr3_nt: TGTGCCAGCAGCTCTCAATGGGGGCTAGAGACCCAGTACTTC
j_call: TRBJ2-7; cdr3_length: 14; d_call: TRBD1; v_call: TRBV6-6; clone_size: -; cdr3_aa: CASRPGQGFYEQYF; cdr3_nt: TGTGCCAGCAGGCCGGGACAGGGTTTCTACGAGCAGTACTTC
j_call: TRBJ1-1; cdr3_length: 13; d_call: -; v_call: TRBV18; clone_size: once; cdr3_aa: CASSPFGEAEAFF; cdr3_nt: TGTGCCAGCTCACCTTTCGGGGAGGCTGAAGCTTTCTTT
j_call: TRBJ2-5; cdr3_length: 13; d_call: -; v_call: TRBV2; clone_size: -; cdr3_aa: CASSEGARETQYF; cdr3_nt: TGTGCCAGCAGTGAGGGGGCGCGGGAGACCCAGTACTTC
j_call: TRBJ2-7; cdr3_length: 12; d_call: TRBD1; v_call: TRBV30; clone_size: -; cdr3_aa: CAWSGQAYEQYF; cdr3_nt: TGTGCCTGGTCTGGACAGGCCTACGAGCAGTACTTC
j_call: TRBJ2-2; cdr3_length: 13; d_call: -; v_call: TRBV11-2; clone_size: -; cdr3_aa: CASTTGNTGELFF; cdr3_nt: TGTGCCAGCACCACAGGGAACACCGGGGAGCTGTTTTTT
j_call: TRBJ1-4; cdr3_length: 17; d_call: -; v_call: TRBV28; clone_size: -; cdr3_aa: CASSRTTPGPRNEKLFF; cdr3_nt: TGTGCCAGCAGTCGAACTACCCCAGGGCCCCGTAATGAAAAACTGTTTTTT
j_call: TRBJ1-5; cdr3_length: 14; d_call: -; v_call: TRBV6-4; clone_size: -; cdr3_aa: CASSRKGGDQPQHF; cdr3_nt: TGTGCCAGCAGCAGGAAGGGAGGAGATCAGCCCCAGCATTTT
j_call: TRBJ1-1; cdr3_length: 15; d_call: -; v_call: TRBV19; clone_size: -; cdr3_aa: CASSIGGGMNTEAFF; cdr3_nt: TGTGCCAGTAGTATAGGTGGGGGTATGAACACTGAAGCTTTCTTT
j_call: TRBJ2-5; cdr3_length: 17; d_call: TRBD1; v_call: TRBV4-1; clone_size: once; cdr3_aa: CASSKVWRTGGAETQYF; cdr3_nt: TGCGCCAGCAGCAAAGTATGGAGGACAGGGGGTGCAGAGACCCAGTACTTC
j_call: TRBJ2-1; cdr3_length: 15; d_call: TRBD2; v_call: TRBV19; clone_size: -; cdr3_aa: CASSPASGGRNEQFF; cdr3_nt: TGTGCCAGTAGTCCAGCTAGCGGGGGACGCAATGAGCAGTTCTTC
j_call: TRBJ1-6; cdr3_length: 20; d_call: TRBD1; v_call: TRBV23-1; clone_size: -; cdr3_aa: CASSQACWTGSLSGNSPLHF; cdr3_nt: TGCGCCAGCAGTCAGGCTTGCTGGACAGGGAGCTTATCGGGTAATTCACCCCTCCACTTT
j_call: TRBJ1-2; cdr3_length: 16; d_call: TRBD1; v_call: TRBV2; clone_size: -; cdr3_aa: CASIREPGQGAGGYTF; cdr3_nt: TGTGCCAGCATCCGCGAACCGGGACAGGGGGCGGGCGGCTACACCTTC
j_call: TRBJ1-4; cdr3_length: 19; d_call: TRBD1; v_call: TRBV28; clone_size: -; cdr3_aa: CASSLPQTGAPATNEKLFF; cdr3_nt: TGTGCCAGCAGTTTGCCCCAGACAGGGGCGCCAGCAACTAATGAAAAACTGTTTTTT
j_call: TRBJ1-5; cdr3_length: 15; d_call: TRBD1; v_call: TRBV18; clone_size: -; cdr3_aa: CASSPQGASNQPQHF; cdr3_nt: TGTGCCAGCTCGCCTCAGGGGGCGAGCAATCAGCCCCAGCATTTT
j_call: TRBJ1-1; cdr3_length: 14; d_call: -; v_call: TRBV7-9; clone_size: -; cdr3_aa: CASSSKQLNTEAFF; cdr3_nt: TGTGCCAGCAGCTCGAAACAGCTGAACACTGAAGCTTTCTTT
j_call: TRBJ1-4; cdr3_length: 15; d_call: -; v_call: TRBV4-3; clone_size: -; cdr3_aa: CASSPTRGAGEKLFF; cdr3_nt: TGCGCCAGCAGCCCAACGCGGGGGGCTGGGGAAAAACTGTTTTTT
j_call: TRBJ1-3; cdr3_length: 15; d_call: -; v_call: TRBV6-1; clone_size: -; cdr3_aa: CASSDTAPSGNTIYF; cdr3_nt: TGTGCCAGCAGTGATACAGCACCATCTGGAAACACCATATATTTT
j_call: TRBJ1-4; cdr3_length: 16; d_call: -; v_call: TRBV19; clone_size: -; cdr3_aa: CASSLHRQKEDEKLFF; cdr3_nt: TGTGCCAGTAGTCTCCATAGACAGAAAGAGGATGAAAAACTGTTTTTT
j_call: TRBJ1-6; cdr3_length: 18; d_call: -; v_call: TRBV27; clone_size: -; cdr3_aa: CASSFHSVRSSYNSPLHF; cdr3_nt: TGTGCCAGCAGTTTCCACTCCGTGAGGAGCTCCTATAATTCACCCCTCCACTTT
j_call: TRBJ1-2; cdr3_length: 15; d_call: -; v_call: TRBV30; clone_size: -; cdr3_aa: CAWSVTPEPNYGYTF; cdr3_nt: TGTGCCTGGAGTGTGACCCCTGAACCTAACTATGGCTACACCTTC
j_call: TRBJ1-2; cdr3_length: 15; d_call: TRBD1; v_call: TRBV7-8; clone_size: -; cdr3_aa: CASSLDGTGIYGYTF; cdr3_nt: TGTGCCAGCAGCTTAGACGGGACAGGGATCTATGGCTACACCTTC
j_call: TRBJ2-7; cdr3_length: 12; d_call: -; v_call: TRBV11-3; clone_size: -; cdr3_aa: CASSLDSDEQYF; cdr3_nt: TGTGCCAGCAGCTTAGACTCCGACGAGCAGTACTTC
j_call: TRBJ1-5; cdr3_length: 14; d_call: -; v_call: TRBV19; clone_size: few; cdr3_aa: CASSIIRAGQPQHF; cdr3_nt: TGTGCCAGTAGTATTATACGGGCAGGACAGCCCCAGCATTTT
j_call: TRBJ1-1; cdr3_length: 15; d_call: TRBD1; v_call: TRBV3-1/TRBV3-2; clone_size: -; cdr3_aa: CASSRQGTVNTEAFF; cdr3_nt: TGTGCCAGCAGCCGACAGGGGACAGTGAACACTGAAGCTTTCTTT
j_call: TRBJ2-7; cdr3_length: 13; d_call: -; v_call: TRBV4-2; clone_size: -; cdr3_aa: CASSQGGYGEQYF; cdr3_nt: TGTGCCAGCAGCCAAGGGGGCTATGGCGAGCAGTACTTC